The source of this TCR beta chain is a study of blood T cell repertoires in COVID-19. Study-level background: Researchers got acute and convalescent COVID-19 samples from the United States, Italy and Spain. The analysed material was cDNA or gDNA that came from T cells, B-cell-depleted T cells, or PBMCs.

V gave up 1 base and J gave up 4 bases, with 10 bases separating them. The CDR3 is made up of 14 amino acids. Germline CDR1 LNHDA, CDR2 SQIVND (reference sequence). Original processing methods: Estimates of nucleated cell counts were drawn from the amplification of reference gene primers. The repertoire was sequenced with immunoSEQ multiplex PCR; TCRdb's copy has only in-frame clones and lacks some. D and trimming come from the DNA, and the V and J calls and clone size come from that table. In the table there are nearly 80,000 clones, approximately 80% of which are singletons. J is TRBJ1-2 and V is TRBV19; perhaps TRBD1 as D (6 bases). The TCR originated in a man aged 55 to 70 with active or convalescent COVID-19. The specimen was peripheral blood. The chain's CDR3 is CASSIGKGVYGYTF. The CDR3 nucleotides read TGTGCCAGTAGTATAGGAAAGGGGGTCTATGGCTACACCTTC.